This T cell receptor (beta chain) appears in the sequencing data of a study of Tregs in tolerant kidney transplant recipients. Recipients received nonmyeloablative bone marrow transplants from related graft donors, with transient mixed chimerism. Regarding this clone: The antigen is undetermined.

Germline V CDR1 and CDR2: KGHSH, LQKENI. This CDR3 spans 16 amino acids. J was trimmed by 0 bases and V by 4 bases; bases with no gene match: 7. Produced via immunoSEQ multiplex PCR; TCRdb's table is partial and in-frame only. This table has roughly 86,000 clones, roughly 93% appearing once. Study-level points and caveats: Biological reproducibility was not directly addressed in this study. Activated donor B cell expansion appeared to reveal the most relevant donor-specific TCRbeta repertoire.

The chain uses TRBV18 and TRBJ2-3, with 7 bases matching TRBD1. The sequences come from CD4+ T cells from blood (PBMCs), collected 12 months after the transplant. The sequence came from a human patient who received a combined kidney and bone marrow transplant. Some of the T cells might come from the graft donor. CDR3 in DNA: TGTGCCAGCTCACTGCTGACAGGGTTGAGCACAGATACGCAGTATTTT. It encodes CASSLLTGLSTDTQYF.